Below are 10 T cell receptor beta chains sequenced from a single sample in a study of T cell repertoires in cytomegalovirus infection. TCRdb called the reads again in MiXCR, with one record for every CDR3 protein. Of roughly 920,000 distinct CDR3 sequences listed, 31% are singletons. Their antigen targets remain unknown. The specimen was cultured CD8+ T cells from PBMCs, collected from culture after CMV antigen stimulation. The receptors were sampled from a human donor in good health (CMV status not recorded). Some clones in this sample may be carry-over from other donors' samples.

This clonotype was seen a few times. The V gene is TRBV11-3, the J gene TRBJ2-5, with TRBD2 identical over 13 bases. CDR3 length: 17 residues. In germline, CDR1 is SGHNT, CDR2 YENEEA. With 5 bases clipped from V and 2 bases from J, the junction kept 8 bases outside the gene matches. The CDR3 is CASSLRTSGGPQETQYF. The CDR3 nucleotides are TGTGCCAGCAGCCTCCGGACTAGCGGGGGCCCTCAAGAGACCCAGTACTTC.

This CDR3 reads CASQTGPGELFF. DNA for the CDR3: TGTGCCAGCCAGACAGGGCCCGGGGAGCTGTTTTTT. This chain links TRBV27 with TRBJ2-2; 7 positions agree with TRBD1. CDR1 is MNHEY and CDR2 is SMNVEV in the germline V gene (reference sequence). The CDR3 extends over 12 amino acids. The V gene end was trimmed by 8 bases and the J gene end by 6 bases; junction bases not matched to a gene: 3.

This sequence joins TRBV6-6 and TRBJ2-1, with TRBD1 matching over 7 bases. Losses at the gene ends were 10 bases for V and 9 bases for J; bases not matched to a gene: 3. The CDR3 has 10 amino acids. Germline loops: CDR1 MNHNY, CDR2 SVGAGI (reference sequence). The CDR3 region is CATSGGEQFF. The CDR3 DNA reads as TGTGCCACCTCAGGGGGTGAGCAGTTCTTC.

The genes are TRBV29-1 and TRBJ2-7, with D perhaps being TRBD1 or TRBD2 (5 bases each). CDR1 and CDR2 (germline): SQVTM, ANQGSEA. Trimming cost V 4 bases and J 3 bases, with 25 bases left between them. The CDR3 is 17 amino acids. CDR3 sequence reads: CSVGPGSRDGQYYEQYF. CDR3 in DNA: TGCAGCGTTGGGCCGGGAAGTCGGGACGGCCAGTACTACGAGCAGTACTTC.

The V call is TRBV11-3, the J call TRBJ2-5, with D hard to call. With 0 bases removed from V and 1 base from J, the gap between germline ends came to 12 bases. The CDR3 has 16 amino acids. Germline CDR1 reads SGHNT; CDR2 reads YENEEA. CDR3 DNA: TGTGCCAGCAGCTTAGATTCCACGGACGGCCAAGAGACCCAGTACTTC. It specifies CASSLDSTDGQETQYF.

The chain recombines TRBV6-2 or TRBV6-3 with TRBJ1-2, with 7 bases matching TRBD1. Unmatched junction bases numbered 1, after V lost 6 bases and J lost 6 bases. Germline CDR1 MNHEY, CDR2 SVGEGT. This CDR3 region has 11 residues. CDR3 loop: CASRTGNGYTF. DNA for the CDR3: TGTGCCAGCAGGACAGGGAATGGCTACACCTTC.

The V and J genes are TRBV9 and TRBJ2-1; 9 positions match TRBD2. J lost 2 bases, V lost 0 bases, and 3 bases had no gene match. The CDR3 length is 16 residues. Germline-derived CDR1 and CDR2 are SGDLS and YYNGEE. DNA of the CDR3: TGTGCCAGCAGCGTAGATGCGGGGGGGGCCTACAATGAGCAGTTCTTC. It yields the protein CASSVDAGGAYNEQFF.

This clonotype was picked up one time. The chain is built from TRBV2 and TRBJ1-1, with TRBD1 as a possible D gene (6 bases). This CDR3 spans 14 amino acids. V shed 10 bases and J shed 4 bases, with 19 bases lying between them. Germline V gives CDR1 SNHLY, CDR2 FYNNEI. The CDR3 nucleotides read TGTGCCATCCCTTCGGGGGGGCGGAGCACTGAAGCTTTCTTT. The encoded protein is CAIPSGGRSTEAFF. Full variable domain (outside the CDR3, taken from reference TRBV2 and TRBJ1-1): EPEVTQTPSHQVTQMGQEVILRCVPISNHLYFYWYRQILGQKVEFLVSFYNNEISEKSEIFDDQFSVERPDGSNFTLKIRSTKLEDSAMYFCAIPSGGRSTEAFFGQGTRLTVV.

Many counts were recorded for this clonotype. The V gene is TRBV6-1, the J gene TRBJ2-1, with 9 bases aligning to TRBD1. Germline V lookup: CDR1 MNHNS, CDR2 SASEGT. The CDR3 is 14 residues long. After removal of 2 bases from V and 8 bases from J, the junction contained 4 bases not matched to a gene. The CDR3: CASSERDRVDEQFF. Here the CDR3 DNA reads TGTGCCAGCAGTGAACGGGACAGGGTCGATGAGCAGTTCTTC.

The V call is TRBV4-2, the J call TRBJ2-7; no firm D call. Germline V lookup: CDR1 LGHNA, CDR2 YNFKEQ. The V end was cut by 0 bases, the J end by 1 base, with 7 bases between. The CDR3 runs to 14 residues. CDR3 sequence reads: CASSQEAASYEQYF. CDR3 nucleotide sequence: TGTGCCAGCAGCCAAGAAGCAGCTTCCTACGAGCAGTACTTC.